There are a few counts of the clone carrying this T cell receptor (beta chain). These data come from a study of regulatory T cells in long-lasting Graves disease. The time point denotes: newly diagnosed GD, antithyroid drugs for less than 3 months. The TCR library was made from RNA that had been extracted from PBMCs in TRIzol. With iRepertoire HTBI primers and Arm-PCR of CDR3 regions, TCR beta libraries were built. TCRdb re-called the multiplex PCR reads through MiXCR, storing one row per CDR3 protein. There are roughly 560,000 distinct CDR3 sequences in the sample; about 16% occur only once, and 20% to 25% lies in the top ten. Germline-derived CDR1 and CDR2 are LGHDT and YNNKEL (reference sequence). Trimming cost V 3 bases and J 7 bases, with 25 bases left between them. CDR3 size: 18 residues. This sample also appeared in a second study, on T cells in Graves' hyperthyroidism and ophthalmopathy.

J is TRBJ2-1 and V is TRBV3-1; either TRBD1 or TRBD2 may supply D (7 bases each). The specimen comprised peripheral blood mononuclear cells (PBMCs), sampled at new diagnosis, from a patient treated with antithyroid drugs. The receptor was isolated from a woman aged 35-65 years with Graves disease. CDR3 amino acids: CASSQSPNAGRGGNEQFF. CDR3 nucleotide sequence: TGTGCCAGCAGCCAGTCTCCTAATGCGGGCAGGGGGGGGAATGAGCAGTTCTTC.